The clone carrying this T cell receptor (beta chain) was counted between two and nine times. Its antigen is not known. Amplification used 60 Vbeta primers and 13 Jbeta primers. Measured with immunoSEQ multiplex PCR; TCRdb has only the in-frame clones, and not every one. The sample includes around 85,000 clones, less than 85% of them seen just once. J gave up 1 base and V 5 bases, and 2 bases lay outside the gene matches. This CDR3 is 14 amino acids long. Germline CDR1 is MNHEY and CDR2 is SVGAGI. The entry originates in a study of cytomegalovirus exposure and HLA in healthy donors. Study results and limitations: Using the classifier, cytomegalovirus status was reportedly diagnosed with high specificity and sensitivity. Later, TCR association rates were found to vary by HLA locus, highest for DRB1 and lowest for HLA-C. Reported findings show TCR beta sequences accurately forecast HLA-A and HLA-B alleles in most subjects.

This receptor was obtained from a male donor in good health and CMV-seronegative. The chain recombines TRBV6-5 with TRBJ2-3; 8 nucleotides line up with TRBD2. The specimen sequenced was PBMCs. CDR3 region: CASSAAGGTDTQYF. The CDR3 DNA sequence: TGTGCCAGCAGTGCAGCGGGAGGCACAGATACGCAGTATTTT.